The sample holds a few counts of the clone carrying this T cell receptor (beta chain). Sequencing used immunoSEQ multiplex PCR; TCRdb keeps in-frame clones, though not all of them. This sample has some 490,000 clones, with about 85% found just once. The data derive from a study of shared clonotypes between healthy human individuals. Germline V gene data show CDR1 as SGHTA and CDR2 as FQGNSA. The CDR3 has 14 residues. Trimming cost V 1 base and J 7 bases; bases outside gene matches: 4. Those who donated, Caucasian adults without exception, all lived in Nashville, Tennessee. The V and J genes are TRBV7-2 and TRBJ1-2, with 9 positions matching TRBD1. The receptor comes from a woman in her thirties or forties in good health. Some clones in this sample may be carry-over from other donors' samples. The sequenced sample consisted of PBMCs. The chain's CDR3 is CASSLGQGEFGYTF. DNA of the CDR3: TGTGCCAGCAGCTTAGGACAGGGGGAATTTGGCTACACCTTC.